Listed here are 22 T cell receptor beta chains from one sample, sequenced in a study of CD8 T cells in ankylosing spondylitis. General observations from the study: A TCR beta motif made of fewer than ten highly homologous variants seemed typical of ankylosing spondylitis blood.

What these receptors recognize is not known. TCRdb re-derived calls from the 5' RACE reads in MiXCR, one entry per CDR3 protein. Of a few hundred thousand distinct CDR3 sequences in the sample, 6.5% to 10% were seen once. Sequenced sample: blood, either unsorted or a sorted T cell fraction (not recorded which). Receptors were obtained from a male donor with ankylosing spondylitis.

This clonotype was observed at least ten times. This sequence joins TRBV24-1 and TRBJ2-1; D ambiguous. Germline V CDR1 and CDR2: KGHDR, SFDVKD. Trimming took 3 bases from V and 7 from J, leaving 15 bases between them. The CDR3 sequence is 15 residues long. The CDR3 nucleotides are TGTGCCACCAGTGATAGGAACAGCCCTGGGAATGAGCAGTTCTTC. This encodes CATSDRNSPGNEQFF.

This clonotype was detected only a few times. This chain connects TRBV20-1 to TRBJ2-3; D gene uncertain. Per the germline V gene, CDR1 is DFQATT and CDR2 is SNEGSKA (reference sequence). This CDR3 is built from 14 residues. V lost 3 bases and J 4 bases, leaving 14 bases between the germline ends. CDR3 in DNA: TGCAGTGCTAGTCCAGGCCTCCGCGCAGATACGCAGTATTTT. This gives the protein CSASPGLRADTQYF.

The rearrangement joins TRBV20-1 to TRBJ2-2; 7 bases map to TRBD1. The CDR3 is made up of 14 amino acids. The germline V gene has CDR1 DFQATT and CDR2 SNEGSKA (reference sequence). V lost 5 bases to trimming and J lost 6 bases; unmatched junction nucleotides: 9. The CDR3 DNA follows: TGCAGTGCTCCGAAGCAGGGGGTGGCCGGGGAGCTGTTTTTT. Translation: CSAPKQGVAGELFF.

The chain links TRBV5-1 to TRBJ2-2; 7 nucleotides match TRBD2. The V and J ends lost 5 bases and 0 bases, in that order; junction bases with no gene match: 7. Germline values: CDR1 SGHRS, CDR2 YFSETQ. The CDR3 length is 16 residues. The CDR3: CASSSLAGSNTGELFF. Here the CDR3 DNA reads TGCGCCAGCAGTTCTTTAGCGGGTTCGAACACCGGGGAGCTGTTTTTT.

This clonotype was observed many times. In DNA form, the CDR3 reads TGTGCCAGCAGCTTCCTAGCGGGAGTGGAGAAGAGCAATGAGCAGTTCTTC. Amino acids: CASSFLAGVEKSNEQFF. The genes are TRBV5-5 and TRBJ2-1; TRBD2 aligns across 10 bases. The CDR3 contains 17 residues. In germline, CDR1 is SGHKS, CDR2 YYEKEE (reference sequence). After removal of 2 bases from V and 6 bases from J, the junction contained 11 bases not matched to a gene.

This clonotype was picked up a small number of times. This sequence joins TRBV3-1 and TRBJ2-1, with 9 bases matching TRBD2. This CDR3 is 16 amino acids long. V gave up 1 base and J gave up 2 bases; unmatched junction bases: 3. CDR1 and CDR2 (germline): LGHDT, YNNKEL (reference sequence). CDR3 nucleotide sequence: TGTGCCAGCAGCCAAGGATTAGCGGGGGCCTACAATGAGCAGTTCTTC. Protein product: CASSQGLAGAYNEQFF.

This clonotype has ten or more counts. The chain is built from TRBV15 and TRBJ2-5; D unclear. This CDR3 comprises 13 residues. The germline V and J ends were trimmed by 3 bases and 7 bases, with 12 bases remaining between them. Germline CDR1 and CDR2: LNHNV and YYDKDF (reference sequence). The CDR3 here is CATSSGRRGTQYF. For the CDR3, the DNA is TGTGCCACCAGCAGTGGCCGGCGCGGGACCCAGTACTTC.

The V gene is TRBV12-3 or TRBV12-4, the J gene TRBJ2-3, with TRBD2 identical over 11 bases. The J segment lost 3 bases and the V segment lost 2 bases, leaving 4 bases of the junction unmatched. CDR3 length: 16 amino acids. The CDR3 DNA reads TGTGCCAGCAGTTTAACCCGACTAGCGGGAACAGATACGCAGTATTTT. Residues: CASSLTRLAGTDTQYF.

This clonotype was counted ten times or more. J is TRBJ2-7 and V is TRBV7-2; D unresolved. The CDR3 runs to 15 residues. The V end lost 1 base, the J end lost 0 bases, and 10 bases lay between the germline ends. Germline-derived CDR1 and CDR2 are SGHTA and FQGNSA. CDR3 DNA sequence: TGTGCCAGCAGCTTAGACAGTCCCCTCTCCTACGAGCAGTACTTC. Amino acid sequence: CASSLDSPLSYEQYF.

This clonotype turned up a few times. This chain joins TRBV19 and TRBJ2-1; 8 bases are shared with TRBD2. Germline V gene data show CDR1 as LNHDA and CDR2 as SQIVND (reference sequence). The trim removed 7 bases at V and 4 bases at J, leaving 6 bases unmatched. This CDR3 comprises 14 residues. The CDR3 sequence: CASTKAGEYNEQFF. The CDR3 nucleotides are TGTGCCAGTACAAAAGCGGGAGAGTACAATGAGCAGTTCTTC.

This CDR3 is CASSLGSGTYEQYF. CDR3 DNA sequence: TGCGCCAGCAGCTTGGGCAGCGGGACATACGAGCAGTACTTC. The J gene is TRBJ2-7, the V gene TRBV5-1; D possibly corresponds to TRBD2 (7 bases). The germline V and J ends were trimmed by 0 bases and 4 bases, with 11 bases remaining between them. This CDR3 has 14 residues. The germline V gene encodes CDR1 SGHRS and CDR2 YFSETQ.

The chain is built from TRBV10-3 and TRBJ2-2; no firm D call. The V gene's germline CDR1 is ENHRY and CDR2 SYGVKD. CDR3 size: 15 residues. V was shortened by 5 bases and J by 0 bases, with 10 bases between the two germline ends. CDR3 bases: TGTGCCATCAGTTTCAACGACCCGAACACCGGGGAGCTGTTTTTT. It specifies CAISFNDPNTGELFF.

This clonotype has more than one count but fewer than ten. This sequence joins TRBV5-1 and TRBJ2-1; possibly TRBD2 for D (6 bases). With 2 bases removed from V and 7 bases from J, the gap between germline ends came to 25 bases. CDR1 and CDR2 (germline): SGHRS, YFSETQ. This CDR3 is built from 18 residues. DNA of the CDR3: TGCGCCAGCAGCTTCCTTTTGGGCCGGGACTTTAGGAGAAATGAGCAGTTCTTC. Protein: CASSFLLGRDFRRNEQFF.

This clonotype appeared a few times. This chain connects TRBV5-1 to TRBJ2-7, with D unresolved. CDR1 and CDR2 from the germline V gene are SGHRS and YFSETQ. CDR3 length equals 12 residues. The V gene lost 1 base and the J gene lost 5 bases, with 7 bases spanning the gap. The CDR3 region has the DNA TGCGCCAGCAGCTTGTCAGGACACGAGCAGTACTTC. Translation gives CASSLSGHEQYF.

The chain employs TRBV20-1 and TRBJ2-5, with 8 bases fitting TRBD2. The germline V gene encodes CDR1 DFQATT and CDR2 SNEGSKA (reference sequence). Losses at the gene ends were 3 bases for V and 5 bases for J; bases not matched to a gene: 8. The CDR3 loop spans 14 amino acids. In DNA form, the CDR3 reads TGCAGTGCTAGTTCCGGGAGGGCCTCGGAGACCCAGTACTTC. Translated: CSASSGRASETQYF.

The DNA of the CDR3 is TGTGCCAGCAGCTTTGACAGGGGTACGAACACTGAAGCTTTCTTT. Translated: CASSFDRGTNTEAFF. This chain uses TRBV5-5 with TRBJ1-1; TRBD1 matches at 8 bases. V gave up 2 bases and J gave up 1 base; unmatched junction bases: 4. Germline V CDR1 and CDR2: SGHKS, YYEKEE (reference sequence). The CDR3 length is 15 residues.

This clonotype has a handful of counts. The V gene is TRBV12-3 or TRBV12-4, the J gene TRBJ1-4; D gene uncertain. V lost 3 bases, J lost 7 bases, and 9 bases lay in between. The CDR3 contains 13 residues. CDR3 sequence reads: CASSFSVVEKLFF. The CDR3 DNA is TGTGCCAGCAGTTTTAGTGTCGTTGAAAAACTGTTTTTT.

This clonotype came up a few times. The chain uses TRBV7-2 and TRBJ2-2; 16 bases match TRBD2. Germline V lookup: CDR1 SGHTA, CDR2 FQGNSA. The CDR3 extends over 17 amino acids. With 5 bases clipped from V and 3 bases from J, the junction kept 3 bases outside the gene matches. CDR3: CASSPGLAGGYTGELFF. The DNA of the CDR3 is TGTGCCAGCAGCCCGGGACTAGCGGGAGGGTACACCGGGGAGCTGTTTTTT.

This clonotype was recorded at least ten times. V usage is TRBV9 and J usage is TRBJ2-2, with TRBD2 identical over 13 bases. CDR3 length equals 17 residues. The germline gives CDR1 SGDLS, CDR2 YYNGEE. The V and J ends lost 0 bases and 4 bases, in that order; junction bases with no gene match: 3. CDR3 loop: CASSVAGLAGVTGELFF. CDR3 sequence (DNA): TGTGCCAGCAGCGTAGCTGGACTAGCGGGAGTCACCGGGGAGCTGTTTTTT.

The rearrangement uses TRBV6-1 and TRBJ1-3, with 9 bases matching TRBD1. The V and J ends lost 6 bases and 4 bases, in that order; junction bases with no gene match: 4. Germline lookup yields CDR1 MNHNS and CDR2 SASEGT. CDR3 length: 14 residues. This chain's CDR3 is CASRGTGQGNTIYF. In nucleotides, the CDR3 is TGTGCCAGCAGAGGGACAGGGCAAGGAAACACCATATATTTT.

This chain joins TRBV6-1 and TRBJ2-5; the match to TRBD2 covers 11 bases. J gave up 5 bases and V 6 bases, and 8 bases lay outside the gene matches. In germline, CDR1 is MNHNS, CDR2 SASEGT. The CDR3 has 15 amino acids. The CDR3 protein is CASSDLAGGGETQYF. The CDR3 DNA reads TGTGCCAGCAGCGACCTAGCGGGAGGAGGGGAGACCCAGTACTTC.

This clonotype was counted between two and nine times. This chain joins TRBV6-1 and TRBJ2-5; a weak D match, TRBD2 (6 bases). The CDR3 consists of 14 residues. The ends were cut back, 8 bases at V and 5 bases at J, with 18 bases in the middle. Germline values: CDR1 MNHNS, CDR2 SASEGT. This CDR3 reads CASQNRLVLETQYF. CDR3 sequence (DNA): TGTGCCAGCCAAAATCGACTAGTCCTGGAGACCCAGTACTTC.